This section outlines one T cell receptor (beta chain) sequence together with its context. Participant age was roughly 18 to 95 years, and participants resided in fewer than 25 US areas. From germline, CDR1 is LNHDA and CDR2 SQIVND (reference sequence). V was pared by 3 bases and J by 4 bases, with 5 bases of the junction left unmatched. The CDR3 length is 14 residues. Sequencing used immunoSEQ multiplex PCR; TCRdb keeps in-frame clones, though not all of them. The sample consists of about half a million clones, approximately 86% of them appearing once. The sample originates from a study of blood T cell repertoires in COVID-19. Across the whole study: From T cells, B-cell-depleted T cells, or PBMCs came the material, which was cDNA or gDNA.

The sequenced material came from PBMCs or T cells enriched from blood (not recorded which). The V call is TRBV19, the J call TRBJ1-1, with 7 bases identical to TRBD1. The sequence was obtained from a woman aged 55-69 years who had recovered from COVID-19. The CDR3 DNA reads TGTGCCAGTAGTATGACAGGGAGAAGCACTGAAGCTTTCTTT. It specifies CASSMTGRSTEAFF.